This TCR beta chain was identified in a study of blood T cell repertoires in COVID-19. Study information: The analysed material was cDNA or gDNA that came from T cells, B-cell-depleted T cells, or PBMCs.

Sequencing was performed with immunoSEQ multiplex PCR; in TCRdb, only in-frame clones are kept and a portion is missing. The table includes tens of thousands of clones, roughly 74% detected once. V was trimmed by 3 bases and J by 2 bases, leaving 17 bases between them. Per the germline V gene, CDR1 is SGHTA and CDR2 is FQGNSA. This CDR3 comprises 17 residues. This sequence joins TRBV7-2 and TRBJ1-5; TRBD1 might be the D (6 bases). The TCR originated in a woman aged 80 or older with acute or convalescent COVID-19. Sequenced sample: peripheral blood. The CDR3, as DNA: TGTGCCAGCAGCTTGACTCTCGGGGGGGCTGGCAATCAGCCCCAGCATTTT. It yields the protein CASSLTLGGAGNQPQHF. The full variable domain, its missing parts supplied by reference TRBV7-2 and TRBJ1-5, is GAGVSQSPSNKVTEKGKDVELRCDPISGHTALYWYRQSLGQGLEFLIYFQGNSAPDKSGLPSDRFSAERTGGSVSTLTIQRTQQEDSAVYLCASSLTLGGAGNQPQHFGDGTRLSIL.